This T cell receptor beta chain emerged from a study of T-cell reconstitution after alpha-beta-depleted transplantation in children. Germline lookup yields CDR1 SQVTM and CDR2 ANQGSEA. V shed 7 bases and J shed 2 bases, with 12 bases lying between them. This CDR3 has 13 amino acids. It was with unique molecular identifiers that the TCRbeta library was prepared. TCRdb re-called the PCR reads through MiXCR, storing one row per CDR3 protein. The repertoire holds 450,000 to 600,000 distinct CDR3 sequences, with 15% to 20% as singletons. Sequenced material: PBMCs from the stem cell graft donor, taken from the stem cell graft. The TCR sequence derives from a human donor who donated a stem cell graft to a child with acute lymphoblastic leukemia. The chain uses TRBV29-1 and TRBJ2-4, with D possibly TRBD1 on 5 matching bases. The CDR3 nucleotides read TGCAGCGCCCAGGGTCCCCCCAAAAACATTCAGTACTTC. It translates to CSAQGPPKNIQYF.